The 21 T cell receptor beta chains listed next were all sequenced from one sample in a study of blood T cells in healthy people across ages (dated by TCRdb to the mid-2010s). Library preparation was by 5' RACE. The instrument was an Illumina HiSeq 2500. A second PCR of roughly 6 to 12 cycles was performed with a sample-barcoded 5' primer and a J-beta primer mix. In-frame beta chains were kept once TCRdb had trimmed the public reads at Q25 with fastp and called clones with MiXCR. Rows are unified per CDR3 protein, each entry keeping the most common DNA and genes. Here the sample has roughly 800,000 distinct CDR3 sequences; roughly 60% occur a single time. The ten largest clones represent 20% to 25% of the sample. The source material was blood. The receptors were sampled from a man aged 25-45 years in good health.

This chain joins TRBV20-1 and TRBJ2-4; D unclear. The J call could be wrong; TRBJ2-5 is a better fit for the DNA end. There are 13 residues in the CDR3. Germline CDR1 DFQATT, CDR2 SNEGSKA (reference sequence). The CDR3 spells CSASALGEETQYF. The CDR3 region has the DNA TGCAGTGCTAGCGCCCTAGGCGAAGAGACCCAGTACTTC.

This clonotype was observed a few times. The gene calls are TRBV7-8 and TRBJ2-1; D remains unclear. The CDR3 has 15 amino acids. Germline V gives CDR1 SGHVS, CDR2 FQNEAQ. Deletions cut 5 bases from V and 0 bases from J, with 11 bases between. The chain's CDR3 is CASSLTASSYNEQFF. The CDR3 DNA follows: TGTGCCAGCAGCCTGACTGCGAGCTCCTACAATGAGCAGTTCTTC.

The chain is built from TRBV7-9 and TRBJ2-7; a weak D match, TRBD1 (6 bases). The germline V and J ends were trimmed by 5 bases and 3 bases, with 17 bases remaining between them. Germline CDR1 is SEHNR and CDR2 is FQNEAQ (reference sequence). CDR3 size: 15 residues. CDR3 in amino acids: CASSIRGGESYEQYF. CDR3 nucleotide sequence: TGTGCCAGCAGCATCAGGGGTGGGGAAAGCTACGAGCAGTACTTC.

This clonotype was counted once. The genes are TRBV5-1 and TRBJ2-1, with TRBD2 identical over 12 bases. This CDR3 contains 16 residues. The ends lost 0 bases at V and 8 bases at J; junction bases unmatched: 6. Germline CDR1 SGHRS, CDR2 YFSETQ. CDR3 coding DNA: TGCGCCAGCAGCTTGGTTTCTAGCGGGGGGGCCGATGAGCAGTTCTTC. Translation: CASSLVSSGGADEQFF.

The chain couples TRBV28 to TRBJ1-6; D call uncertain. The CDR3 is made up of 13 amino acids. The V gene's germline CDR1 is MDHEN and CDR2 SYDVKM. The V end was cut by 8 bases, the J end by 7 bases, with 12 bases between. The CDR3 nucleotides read TGTGCCAGCGTTACGACGGGCAATTCACCCCTCCACTTT. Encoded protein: CASVTTGNSPLHF.

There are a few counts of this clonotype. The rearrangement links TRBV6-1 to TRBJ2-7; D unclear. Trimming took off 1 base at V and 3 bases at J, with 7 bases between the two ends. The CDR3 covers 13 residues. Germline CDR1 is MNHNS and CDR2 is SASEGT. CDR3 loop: CASSEGILYEQYF. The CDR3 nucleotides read TGTGCCAGCAGTGAAGGGATCCTCTACGAGCAGTACTTC.

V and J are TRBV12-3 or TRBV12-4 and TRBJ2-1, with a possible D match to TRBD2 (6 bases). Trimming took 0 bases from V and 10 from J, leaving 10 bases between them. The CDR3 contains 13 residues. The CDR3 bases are TGTGCCAGCAGTTTAGCCGGGGACTCCGAGCAGTTCTTC. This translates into CASSLAGDSEQFF.

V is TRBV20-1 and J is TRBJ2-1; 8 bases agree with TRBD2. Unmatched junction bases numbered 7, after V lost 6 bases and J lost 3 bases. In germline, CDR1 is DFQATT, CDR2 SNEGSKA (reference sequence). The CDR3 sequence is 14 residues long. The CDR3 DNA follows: TGCAGTGCAATCTATAGCGGGGTCTACAATGAGCAGTTCTTC. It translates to CSAIYSGVYNEQFF.

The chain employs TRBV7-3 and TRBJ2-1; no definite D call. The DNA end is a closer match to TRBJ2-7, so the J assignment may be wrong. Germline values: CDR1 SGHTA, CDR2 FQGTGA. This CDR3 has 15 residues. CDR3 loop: CASSLKGESYNEQYF. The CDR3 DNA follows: TGTGCCAGCAGCTTAAAGGGTGAATCCTACAATGAGCAGTACTTC.

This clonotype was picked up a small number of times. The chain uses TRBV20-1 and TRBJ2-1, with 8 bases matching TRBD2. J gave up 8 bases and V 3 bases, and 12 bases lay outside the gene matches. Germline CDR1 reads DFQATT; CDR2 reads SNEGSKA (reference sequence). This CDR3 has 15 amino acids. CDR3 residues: CSASSGAGGVHEQFF. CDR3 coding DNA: TGCAGTGCTAGTAGTGGTGCGGGAGGAGTCCATGAGCAGTTCTTC.

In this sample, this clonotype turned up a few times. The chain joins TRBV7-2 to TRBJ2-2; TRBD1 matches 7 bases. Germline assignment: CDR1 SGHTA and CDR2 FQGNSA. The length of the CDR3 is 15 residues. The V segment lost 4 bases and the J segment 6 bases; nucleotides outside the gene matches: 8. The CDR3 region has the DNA TGTGCCAGCAGCTCTCCTCGTCAGGGGGCCGGGGAGCTGTTTTTT. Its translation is CASSSPRQGAGELFF.

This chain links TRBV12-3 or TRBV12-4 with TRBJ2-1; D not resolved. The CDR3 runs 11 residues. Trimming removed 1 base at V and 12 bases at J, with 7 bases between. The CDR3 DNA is TGTGCCAGCAGTTTAGGACGTCGGCAGTTCTTC. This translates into CASSLGRRQFF.

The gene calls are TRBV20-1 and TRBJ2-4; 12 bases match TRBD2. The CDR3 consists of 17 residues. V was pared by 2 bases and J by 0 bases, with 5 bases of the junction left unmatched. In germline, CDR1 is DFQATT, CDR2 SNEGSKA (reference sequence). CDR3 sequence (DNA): TGCAGTGCTAGAAGGACTAGCGGGGCGTTAGCCAAAAACATTCAGTACTTC. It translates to CSARRTSGALAKNIQYF.

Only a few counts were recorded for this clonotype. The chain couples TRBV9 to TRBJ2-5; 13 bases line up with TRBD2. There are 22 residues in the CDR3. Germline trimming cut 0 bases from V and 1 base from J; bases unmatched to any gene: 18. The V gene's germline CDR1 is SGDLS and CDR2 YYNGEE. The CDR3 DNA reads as TGTGCCAGCAGCGTAGGTTCGGGGTCAGGGACTAGCGGGGCCGGGGCCCAAGAGACCCAGTACTTC. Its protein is CASSVGSGSGTSGAGAQETQYF.

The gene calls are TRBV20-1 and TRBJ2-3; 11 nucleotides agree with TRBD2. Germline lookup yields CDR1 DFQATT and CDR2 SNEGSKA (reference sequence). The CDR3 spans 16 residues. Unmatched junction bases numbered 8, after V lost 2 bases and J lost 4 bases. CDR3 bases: TGCAGTGCTAGACCAATCCTAGCGGGGGGAGCAGATACGCAGTATTTT. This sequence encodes CSARPILAGGADTQYF.

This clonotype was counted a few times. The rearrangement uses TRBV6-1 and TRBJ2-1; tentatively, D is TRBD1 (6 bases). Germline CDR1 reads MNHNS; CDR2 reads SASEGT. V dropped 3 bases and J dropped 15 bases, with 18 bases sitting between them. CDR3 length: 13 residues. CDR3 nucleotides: TGTGCCAGCAGTGACCTCACCCTACAGGGCCCGTTCTTC. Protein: CASSDLTLQGPFF.

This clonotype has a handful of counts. This chain's CDR3 is CSVRTSPYEQYF. CDR3 DNA: TGCAGCGTTAGGACTAGCCCATACGAGCAGTACTTC. V is TRBV29-1 and J is TRBJ2-7; 8 bases match TRBD2. CDR3 length: 12 amino acids. Germline assignment: CDR1 SQVTM and CDR2 ANQGSEA. With V trimmed by 5 bases and J by 4 bases, 4 bases remained unmatched.

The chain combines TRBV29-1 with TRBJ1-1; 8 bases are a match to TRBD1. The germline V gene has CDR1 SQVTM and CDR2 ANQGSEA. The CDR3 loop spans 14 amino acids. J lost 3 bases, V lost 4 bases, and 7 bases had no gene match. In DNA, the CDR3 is TGCAGCGTTGCCCCGACAGGGGCGGACACTGAAGCTTTCTTT. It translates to CSVAPTGADTEAFF.

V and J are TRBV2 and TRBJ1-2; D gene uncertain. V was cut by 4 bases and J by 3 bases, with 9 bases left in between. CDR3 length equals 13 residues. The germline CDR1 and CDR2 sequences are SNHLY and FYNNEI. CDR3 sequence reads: CASSGPPYYGYTF. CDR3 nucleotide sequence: TGTGCCAGCAGTGGGCCACCTTACTATGGCTACACCTTC.

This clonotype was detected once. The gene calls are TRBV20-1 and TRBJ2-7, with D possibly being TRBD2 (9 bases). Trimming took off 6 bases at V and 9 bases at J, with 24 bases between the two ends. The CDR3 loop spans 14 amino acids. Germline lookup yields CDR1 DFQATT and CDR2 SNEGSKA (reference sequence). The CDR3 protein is CSARGLGTSTVQYF. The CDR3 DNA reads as TGCAGTGCCAGGGGGCTCGGGACTAGCACTGTGCAGTACTTC.

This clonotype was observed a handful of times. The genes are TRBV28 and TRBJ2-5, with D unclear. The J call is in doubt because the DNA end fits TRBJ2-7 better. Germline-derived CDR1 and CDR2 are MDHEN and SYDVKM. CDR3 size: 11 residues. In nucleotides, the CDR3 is TGTGCCAGCGGTCGGGCCTACGAGCAGTACTTC. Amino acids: CASGRAYEQYF.